These 21 T cell receptor beta chains originate from one sample sequenced in a study of blood T cell repertoires in COVID-19. Data came from immunoSEQ multiplex PCR; TCRdb stores just in-frame clones and leaves some out. The sample has more than 300,000 clones, about 83% seen once. Source material: peripheral blood. The receptors were gathered from a woman between 45 and 60 years old with acute or convalescent COVID-19.

This chain joins TRBV5-1 and TRBJ2-7, with 13 bases lining up with TRBD2. CDR1 and CDR2 (germline): SGHRS, YFSETQ. The CDR3 has 17 amino acids. With 4 bases clipped from V and 3 bases from J, the junction kept 10 bases outside the gene matches. In DNA, the CDR3 is TGCGCCAGCAGCCCCTTGGGACTAGCGGGATATCACTACGAGCAGTACTTC. As protein: CASSPLGLAGYHYEQYF.

The genes are TRBV27 and TRBJ2-7; a possible D gene is TRBD1 (6 bases). This CDR3 spans 16 amino acids. Germline CDR1 MNHEY, CDR2 SMNVEV (reference sequence). Between the trimmed V and J ends, which lost 5 bases and 1 base, there was a span of 18 bases. CDR3 residues: CASSPLGATGSYEQYF. The CDR3 DNA reads TGTGCCAGCAGTCCACTGGGGGCCACAGGGTCCTACGAGCAGTACTTC.

This clone has only one observation. V and J are TRBV15 and TRBJ1-1; the D gene is possibly TRBD1 (5 bases). V lost 1 base, J lost 3 bases, and 9 bases lay in between. This CDR3 is built from 14 residues. Germline lookup yields CDR1 LNHNV and CDR2 YYDKDF (reference sequence). CDR3 coding DNA: TGTGCCACCAGCAGAGGACAGACCGACACTGAAGCTTTCTTT. Its translation is CATSRGQTDTEAFF. The full variable domain, in which reference TRBV15 and TRBJ1-1 provide the parts outside the CDR3, is DAMVIQNPRYQVTQFGKPVTLSCSQTLNHNVMYWYQQKSSQAPKLLFHYYDKDFNNEADTPDNFQSRRPNTSFCFLDIRSPGLGDTAMYLCATSRGQTDTEAFFGQGTRLTVV.

The chain combines TRBV6-5 with TRBJ2-3, with 7 bases that match TRBD2. From germline, CDR1 is MNHEY and CDR2 SVGAGI. V dropped 6 bases and J dropped 0; count of bases not matched to a gene: 6. The CDR3 has 15 amino acids. The CDR3: CASRASGHSTDTQYF. In DNA form, the CDR3 reads TGTGCCAGCAGGGCTAGCGGACATAGCACAGATACGCAGTATTTT.

The rearrangement uses TRBV5-6 and TRBJ1-1; D remains ambiguous. This CDR3 region has 14 residues. Germline assignment: CDR1 SGHDT and CDR2 YYEEEE. V lost 3 bases and J 1 base, leaving 10 bases between the germline ends. CDR3 DNA sequence: TGTGCCAGCAGCTATGGACTGCAGAACACTGAAGCTTTCTTT. This sequence encodes CASSYGLQNTEAFF. Using reference TRBV5-6 and TRBJ1-1 for the parts outside the CDR3, the full variable domain is DAGVTQSPTHLIKTRGQQVTLRCSPKSGHDTVSWYQQALGQGPQFIFQYYEEEERQRGNFPDRFSGHQFPNYSSELNVNALLLGDSALYLCASSYGLQNTEAFFGQGTRLTVV.

V is TRBV5-6 and J is TRBJ2-1, with a tentative D call TRBD2 (7 bases). The CDR3 has 14 amino acids. The V end was cut by 0 bases, the J end by 6 bases, with 10 bases between. The germline gives CDR1 SGHDT, CDR2 YYEEEE. This CDR3 reads CASSLEGGPNEQFF. Written as DNA, the CDR3 is TGTGCCAGCAGCTTGGAGGGGGGGCCCAATGAGCAGTTCTTC.

This clone has only a few counts. The gene calls are TRBV30 and TRBJ1-2, with 7 bases lining up with TRBD1. After removal of 3 bases from V and 2 bases from J, the junction contained 15 bases not matched to a gene. The CDR3 length is 17 residues. Germline lookup yields CDR1 GTSNPN and CDR2 SVGIG (reference sequence). The CDR3 nucleotides are TGTGCCTGGAGAGGACAAATTGGGACAGCAAAGAACTATGGCTACACCTTC. Amino acid sequence: CAWRGQIGTAKNYGYTF. The complete variable domain, with remaining parts taken from reference TRBV30 and TRBJ1-2, reads SQTIHQWPATLVQPVGSPLSLECTVEGTSNPNLYWYRQAAGRGLQLLFYSVGIGQISSEVPQNLSASRPQDRQFILSSKKLLLSDSGFYLCAWRGQIGTAKNYGYTFGSGTRLTVV.

The chain couples TRBV5-4 to TRBJ1-1, with 8 bases aligning to TRBD1. There are 13 residues in the CDR3. With V trimmed by 0 bases and J by 9 bases, 4 bases remained unmatched. Germline V CDR1 and CDR2: SGHNT, YYREEE (reference sequence). The CDR3 loop is CASSLDGTGKAFF. CDR3 coding DNA: TGTGCCAGCAGCTTGGACGGGACAGGCAAAGCTTTCTTT.

This clone has only a few counts. This sample includes further DNA sequences coding for the same CDR3. The gene calls are TRBV30 and TRBJ1-1, with D perhaps matching TRBD1 (5 bases). The CDR3 spans 13 residues. Trimming took off 1 base at V and 5 bases at J, with 11 bases between the two ends. Germline CDR1 reads GTSNPN; CDR2 reads SVGIG (reference sequence). As DNA, the CDR3 is TGTGCCTGGAGTGGAGACAGAGGAACTGAAGCTTTCTTT. This sequence encodes CAWSGDRGTEAFF.

The gene calls are TRBV14 and TRBJ1-5; no clear D gene. Germline V gives CDR1 SGHDN, CDR2 FVKESK. CDR3 size: 14 residues. The V end was cut by 2 bases, the J end by 4 bases, with 9 bases between. The CDR3 sequence is CASSQSSSNQPQHF. Here the CDR3 DNA reads TGTGCCAGCAGCCAAAGCTCCTCGAATCAGCCCCAGCATTTT.

V gene TRBV10-3 combines with J gene TRBJ2-1; D perhaps matches TRBD1 (5 bases). V was cut by 4 bases and J by 8 bases, with 18 bases left in between. Germline CDR1 ENHRY, CDR2 SYGVKD. The length of the CDR3 is 15 residues. The CDR3 here is CAISGRPGKSDEQFF. In DNA, the CDR3 is TGTGCCATCAGTGGAAGGCCAGGGAAGAGTGATGAGCAGTTCTTC.

J is TRBJ2-5 and V is TRBV18; D might be TRBD2 (5 bases). The CDR3 spans 13 residues. Trimming removed 5 bases at V and 5 bases at J, with 12 bases between. Germline V gene lookup returns CDR1 KGHSH and CDR2 LQKENI. The CDR3 region has the DNA TGTGCCAGCTCATCCGACACGGGGGAGACCCAGTACTTC. This sequence encodes CASSSDTGETQYF.

The J gene is TRBJ1-2, the V gene TRBV5-4; D gene ambiguous. Germline V gene data show CDR1 as SGHNT and CDR2 as YYREEE (reference sequence). V lost 4 bases, J lost 2 bases, and 12 bases lay in between. This CDR3 contains 14 residues. The DNA of the CDR3 is TGTGCCAGCAGCCAAGACGGGAGCAACTATGGCTACACCTTC. Amino acid sequence: CASSQDGSNYGYTF.

V is TRBV6-1 and J is TRBJ1-2; D not resolved. This CDR3 has 14 residues. Germline V gene sequence: CDR1 MNHNS, CDR2 SASEGT. Between the trimmed V and J ends, which lost 1 base and 7 bases, there was a span of 13 bases. DNA for the CDR3: TGTGCCAGCAGTGAAGGCGTTTTGCCCTCTGGCTACACCTTC. Its translation is CASSEGVLPSGYTF.

The chain is built from TRBV12-3 or TRBV12-4 and TRBJ1-1; the match to TRBD1 covers 8 bases. CDR3 size: 13 residues. V gave up 7 bases and J gave up 4 bases; unmatched junction bases: 5. The CDR3 bases are TGTGCCAGCACCCGACAGGGGACCACTGAAGCTTTCTTT. It encodes CASTRQGTTEAFF.

J is TRBJ1-1 and V is TRBV10-3; D is perhaps TRBD1 (6 bases). The CDR3 is made up of 13 amino acids. V was clipped by 7 bases and J by 1 base, with 10 bases between them. Germline V gives CDR1 ENHRY, CDR2 SYGVKD. CDR3 nucleotide sequence: TGTGCCATCAATCAGGGGCGGAACACTGAAGCTTTCTTT. Encoded protein: CAINQGRNTEAFF.

The chain links TRBV6-5 to TRBJ1-2; D is unresolved. V was trimmed by 5 bases and J by 2 bases, leaving 9 bases between them. Germline V gene sequence: CDR1 MNHEY, CDR2 SVGAGI. The CDR3 consists of 13 residues. CDR3 in DNA: TGTGCCAGCAGTCCCGACGGGAACTATGGCTACACCTTC. The encoded protein is CASSPDGNYGYTF.

The chain joins TRBV6-5 to TRBJ2-6, with TRBD1 as a possible D gene (6 bases). The CDR3 runs 15 residues. V was trimmed by 5 bases and J by 3 bases, leaving 11 bases between them. Germline CDR1 MNHEY, CDR2 SVGAGI. This CDR3 reads CASSPDRFGANVLTF. In nucleotides, the CDR3 is TGTGCCAGCAGTCCGGACAGATTTGGGGCCAACGTCCTGACTTTC.

The V gene is TRBV7-7, the J gene TRBJ2-5; TRBD1 is a possible D gene (5 bases). V was trimmed by 6 bases and J by 0 bases, leaving 11 bases between them. CDR1 and CDR2 from the germline V gene are SSHAT and FNYEAQ (reference sequence). This CDR3 has 14 residues. Here the CDR3 reads CASRQTAYQETQYF. The CDR3 DNA reads as TGTGCCAGCAGGCAGACAGCGTACCAAGAGACCCAGTACTTC.

V and J are TRBV19 and TRBJ1-2; 8 bases match TRBD1. The CDR3 totals 14 residues. V dropped 6 bases and J dropped 1; count of bases not matched to a gene: 4. Germline values: CDR1 LNHDA, CDR2 SQIVND (reference sequence). The CDR3 DNA is TGTGCCAGTAGAGACAGGGGACTTAACTATGGCTACACCTTC. Its protein is CASRDRGLNYGYTF.

V usage is TRBV29-1 and J usage is TRBJ1-2; TRBD1 is a possible D gene (6 bases). This CDR3 contains 13 residues. Germline assignment: CDR1 SQVTM and CDR2 ANQGSEA. V was shortened by 3 bases and J by 4 bases, with 12 bases between the two germline ends. The CDR3 sequence: CSVETGGGYGYTF. Written as DNA, the CDR3 is TGCAGCGTTGAGACGGGGGGCGGCTATGGCTACACCTTC. The variable domain in full, completed from reference TRBV29-1 and TRBJ1-2, reads SAVISQKPSRDICQRGTSLTIQCQVDSQVTMMFWYRQQPGQSLTLIATANQGSEATYESGFVIDKFPISRPNLTFSTLTVSNMSPEDSSIYLCSVETGGGYGYTFGSGTRLTVV.